This paragraph covers one T cell receptor (beta chain) sequence. Original analysis: From reference gene primer amplification, estimates of nucleated cell counts were derived. Assay used: immunoSEQ multiplex PCR; TCRdb lists only in-frame clones, some missing. Clone size and V and J calls were adopted from that table, with D and trimming inferred from the DNA. The table lists about 330,000 clones, 65% to 85% of them singletons, with approximately 1.3% in the top ten. This sample stems from a study of blood T cell repertoires in COVID-19. Overall study context: Researchers got acute and convalescent COVID-19 samples from the United States, Italy and Spain. Nucleic acid was either cDNA or gDNA, and it came from T cells, B-cell-depleted T cells, or PBMCs.

V was clipped by 3 bases and J by 4 bases, with 10 bases between them. The CDR3 has 14 residues. Germline V lookup: CDR1 LNHDA, CDR2 SQIVND (reference sequence). The chain uses TRBV19 and TRBJ1-3, with D possibly being TRBD1 (6 bases). What was sequenced was peripheral blood. The source is a woman in her 50s with acute or convalescent COVID-19. The CDR3 nucleotides are TGTGCCAGTAGTATCAGGGGCGGCGGAAACACCATATATTTT. Protein sequence: CASSIRGGGNTIYF.